The 30 T cell receptor beta chains below all came from one sample that was sequenced in a study of cytomegalovirus exposure and HLA in healthy donors. The PCR contained 60 Vbeta and 13 Jbeta primers. TCRdb keeps only in-frame clones here, not all; method: immunoSEQ multiplex PCR. The table has tens of thousands of clones, 60% to 80% seen once; the top ten hold more than 20%. The specimen sequenced was PBMCs. All receptors derive from a woman aged 45-60 years in good health and CMV-seropositive.

CDR3 DNA: TGCGCCAGCAGCTCCAACCCGGGATCCGAAGCTTTCTTT. It is translated as CASSSNPGSEAFF. The chain is built from TRBV5-1 and TRBJ1-1; D unclear. Trimming stripped 3 bases from V and 8 bases from J, with 14 bases between. CDR1 SGHRS and CDR2 YFSETQ come from the germline V gene. The length of the CDR3 is 13 residues.

The chain links TRBV19 to TRBJ2-4; 8 bases agree with TRBD1. Germline V CDR1 and CDR2: LNHDA, SQIVND (reference sequence). V trimming: 2 bases; J trimming: 8 bases; junction bases outside the gene matches: 11. The CDR3 is made up of 16 amino acids. CDR3 nucleotide sequence: TGTGCCAGTAGTATAAATCCCGGACAGGGTGTGGACATTCAGTACTTC. Residues: CASSINPGQGVDIQYF.

This chain joins TRBV4-1 and TRBJ1-5; possibly TRBD1 for D (5 bases). Looked up from germline, CDR1 is MGHRA and CDR2 is YSYEKL. V lost 6 bases to trimming and J lost 2 bases, with 14 bases between them. The CDR3 length is 15 residues. The CDR3: CASRGQTVGNQPQHF. For the CDR3, the DNA is TGCGCCAGCAGGGGTCAGACAGTTGGCAATCAGCCCCAGCATTTT.

The chain joins TRBV6-5 to TRBJ1-4; no clear D gene. Germline lookup yields CDR1 MNHEY and CDR2 SVGAGI. Trimming took off 6 bases at V and 7 bases at J, with 18 bases between the two ends. This CDR3 region has 15 residues. CDR3 sequence (DNA): TGTGCCAGCAGCTACACGGTACAGTCTGGTGAAAAACTGTTTTTT. Its translation is CASSYTVQSGEKLFF.

The chain joins TRBV10-3 to TRBJ2-2, with D tentatively TRBD2 (6 bases). CDR1 is ENHRY and CDR2 is SYGVKD in the germline V gene. This CDR3 is 16 amino acids long. The ends were cut back, 0 bases at V and 0 bases at J, with 8 bases in the middle. The CDR3 here is CAISESAGSNTGELFF. CDR3 coding DNA: TGTGCCATCAGTGAGTCCGCGGGATCGAACACCGGGGAGCTGTTTTTT.

The chain is built from TRBV19 and TRBJ1-1; the match to TRBD1 covers 8 bases. This CDR3 region has 14 residues. Germline V gene sequence: CDR1 LNHDA, CDR2 SQIVND (reference sequence). The V gene end was trimmed by 5 bases and the J gene end by 4 bases; junction bases not matched to a gene: 6. The CDR3 reads CASSFRGPGTEAFF. CDR3 bases: TGTGCCAGTAGTTTCAGGGGGCCAGGCACTGAAGCTTTCTTT.

This chain connects TRBV6-1 to TRBJ1-1; possible D gene TRBD1, 5 bases. The CDR3 is made up of 15 amino acids. V dropped 6 bases and J dropped 6 bases, with 20 bases sitting between them. In germline, CDR1 is MNHNS, CDR2 SASEGT. The CDR3 is CASSQWGGPKAEAFF. As DNA, the CDR3 is TGTGCCAGCAGCCAGTGGGGGGGACCGAAGGCTGAAGCTTTCTTT.

The chain joins TRBV9 to TRBJ2-1; TRBD2 matches at 11 bases. The CDR3 contains 16 residues. The junction had 11 bases not matched to a gene; V was cut back by 5 bases and J by 7 bases. Germline-derived CDR1 and CDR2 are SGDLS and YYNGEE. The CDR3 reads CASRPLAGGPLNEQFF. The CDR3 DNA reads TGTGCCAGCAGGCCGCTAGCGGGGGGTCCACTTAATGAGCAGTTCTTC.

This clone came up a few times. The genes are TRBV2 and TRBJ1-2, with D perhaps matching TRBD1 (5 bases). The CDR3 is 14 residues long. V was pared by 3 bases and J by 4 bases, with 12 bases between. Germline V lookup: CDR1 SNHLY, CDR2 FYNNEI. The DNA for the CDR3 is TGTGCCAGCAGTGAGTCGCAGGGTACCTATGGCTACACCTTC. It is translated as CASSESQGTYGYTF.

The CDR3 coding sequence is TGTGCCAGCAGCTTTATACGGAACAGGGCCTATGGCTACACCTTC. Residues: CASSFIRNRAYGYTF. The chain combines TRBV5-6 with TRBJ1-2, with a tentative D call TRBD1 (6 bases). V lost 2 bases to trimming and J lost 4 bases, with 15 bases between them. This CDR3 is 15 amino acids long. CDR1 and CDR2 (germline): SGHDT, YYEEEE.

This chain links TRBV19 with TRBJ1-5; D unclear. The CDR3 is 15 residues long. The V gene lost 6 bases and the J gene lost 3 bases, with 15 bases spanning the gap. CDR1 LNHDA and CDR2 SQIVND come from the germline V gene (reference sequence). CDR3 coding DNA: TGTGCCAGTAGGAGACATGAGTTGCACAATCAGCCCCAGCATTTT. It translates to CASRRHELHNQPQHF.

The V gene is TRBV29-1, the J gene TRBJ1-4; D may be TRBD1 (5 bases). This CDR3 is built from 13 residues. The germline V and J ends were trimmed by 6 bases and 7 bases, with 15 bases remaining between them. Germline CDR1 reads SQVTM; CDR2 reads ANQGSEA. The CDR3 DNA reads as TGCAGCGTACTACAGGTTAGGAGTGAAAAACTGTTTTTT. Amino acids: CSVLQVRSEKLFF.

The chain recombines TRBV6-4 with TRBJ2-3; unclear D gene. The V end lost 5 bases, the J end lost 2 bases, and 14 bases lay between the germline ends. CDR1 and CDR2 from the germline V gene are MRHNA and SNTAGT. This CDR3 comprises 15 residues. The DNA of the CDR3 is TGTGCCAGCAGTCCGACATTAACCCACACAGATACGCAGTATTTT. Residues: CASSPTLTHTDTQYF.

The chain is built from TRBV2 and TRBJ2-7, with D possibly matching TRBD1 (5 bases). Trimming pared 7 bases from V and 3 bases from J, leaving 13 bases between. Germline-derived CDR1 and CDR2 are SNHLY and FYNNEI. The CDR3 length is 13 residues. The CDR3 coding sequence is TGTGCCAGCAATTCCGACAGCGTCTACGAGCAGTACTTC. Translation: CASNSDSVYEQYF.

This chain joins TRBV11-3 and TRBJ1-3; possible D gene TRBD1, 5 bases. Trimming left V 5 bases short and J 4 bases short, with 9 bases between. The CDR3 sequence is 13 residues long. Per germline, CDR1 SGHNT and CDR2 YENEEA. CDR3 loop: CASSVGGGNTIYF. CDR3 nucleotides: TGTGCCAGCAGCGTCGGGGGAGGAAACACCATATATTTT.

This rearrangement joins TRBV27 to TRBJ2-1; TRBD2 matches at 8 bases. The CDR3 consists of 15 residues. With 6 bases clipped from V and 7 bases from J, the junction kept 11 bases outside the gene matches. CDR1 is MNHEY and CDR2 is SMNVEV in the germline V gene (reference sequence). The DNA for the CDR3 is TGTGCCAGCAGCCTCCTCCGGGGGGGAGTAAATGAGCAGTTCTTC. This translates into CASSLLRGGVNEQFF.

This clone occurred once. The V call is TRBV6-1, the J call TRBJ2-7; perhaps TRBD1 as D (6 bases). V dropped 6 bases and J dropped 3 bases, with 9 bases sitting between them. The CDR3 consists of 12 residues. Germline V CDR1 and CDR2: MNHNS, SASEGT. The CDR3 DNA reads TGTGCCAGCAGCCAGGGGTTCTACGAGCAGTACGTC. Translation gives CASSQGFYEQYV.

The chain links TRBV30 to TRBJ1-2; TRBD1 matches 7 bases. Germline V lookup: CDR1 GTSNPN, CDR2 SVGIG (reference sequence). CDR3 length equals 12 residues. With V trimmed by 3 bases and J by 9 bases, 7 bases remained unmatched. CDR3 protein: CAWSLDRASYTF. As DNA, the CDR3 is TGTGCCTGGAGCCTAGACAGGGCGAGCTACACCTTC. Using reference TRBV30 and TRBJ1-2 for the parts outside the CDR3, the full variable domain is SQTIHQWPATLVQPVGSPLSLECTVEGTSNPNLYWYRQAAGRGLQLLFYSVGIGQISSEVPQNLSASRPQDRQFILSSKKLLLSDSGFYLCAWSLDRASYTFGSGTRLTVV.

With regard to this clone: Its ends do not fully match the called genes, so a read error is possible. The gene calls are TRBV7-7 and TRBJ2-2; 9 bases map to TRBD1. From germline, CDR1 is SSHAT and CDR2 FNYEAQ (reference sequence). The CDR3 spans 16 residues. CDR3 DNA sequence: TGTGCTAGCAGCCCAACTGACAGGGGGACCACCGGGGAGCTGTTTTTT. As protein: CASSPTDRGTTGELFF. The full variable domain, in which reference TRBV7-7 and TRBJ2-2 provide the parts outside the CDR3, is GAGVSQSPRYKVTKRGQDVTLRCDPISSHATLYWYQQALGQGPEFLTYFNYEAQPDKSGLPSDRFSAERPEGSISTLTIQRTEQRDSAMYRCASSPTDRGTTGELFFGEGSRLTVL.

CDR3 residues: CARTDRDRAFEQYV. The CDR3 region has the DNA TGTGCCAGAACAGACCGGGACAGGGCTTTCGAGCAGTACGTC. The chain uses TRBV5-3 and TRBJ2-7; TRBD1 aligns across 9 bases. TRBV5-3 is flagged as an ORF with uncertain function. With 6 bases clipped from V and 6 bases from J, the junction kept 10 bases outside the gene matches. The CDR3 totals 14 residues.

V gene TRBV6-1 combines with J gene TRBJ2-1, with 9 bases fitting TRBD1. Germline CDR1 and CDR2: MNHNS and SASEGT. The CDR3 runs to 15 residues. Trimming cost V 7 bases and J 6 bases; bases outside gene matches: 10. CDR3 in DNA: TGTGCCAGCAATATTCCGGGACAGGGAAGCAATGAGCAGTTCTTC. Encoded protein: CASNIPGQGSNEQFF.

The chain recombines TRBV5-5 with TRBJ2-7, with D unresolved. CDR1 and CDR2 from the germline V gene are SGHKS and YYEKEE (reference sequence). Trimming took 4 bases from V and 6 from J, leaving 8 bases between them. This CDR3 spans 11 amino acids. The CDR3 reads CASSLKTEQYF. The CDR3 DNA sequence: TGTGCCAGCAGCCTAAAAACCGAGCAGTACTTC. The full variable domain, with the rest looked up from reference TRBV5-5 and TRBJ2-7, is DAGVTQSPTHLIKTRGQQVTLRCSPISGHKSVSWYQQVLGQGPQFIFQYYEKEERGRGNFPDRFSARQFPNYSSELNVNALLLGDSALYLCASSLKTEQYFGPGTRLTVT.

V is TRBV11-2 and J is TRBJ2-1; 9 nucleotides agree with TRBD1. From germline, CDR1 is SGHAT and CDR2 FQNNGV. CDR3 length equals 16 residues. The V segment lost 2 bases and the J segment 6 bases; nucleotides outside the gene matches: 8. CDR3: CASSLQIWDRANEQFF. The CDR3 coding sequence is TGTGCCAGCAGCTTACAAATTTGGGACAGGGCCAATGAGCAGTTCTTC.

The chain couples TRBV5-4 to TRBJ1-2; D gene uncertain. The CDR3 is 13 residues long. The V gene's germline CDR1 is SGHNT and CDR2 YYREEE (reference sequence). Trimming shortened V by 5 bases and J by 0 bases, and 8 bases separated the two germline ends. This CDR3 reads CASSPLANYGYTF. The CDR3 DNA is TGTGCCAGCAGTCCTTTAGCTAACTATGGCTACACCTTC. Combining the CDR3 with reference TRBV5-4 and TRBJ1-2 gives the whole variable domain ETGVTQSPTHLIKTRGQQVTLRCSSQSGHNTVSWYQQALGQGPQFIFQYYREEENGRGNFPPRFSGLQFPNYSSELNVNALELDDSALYLCASSPLANYGYTFGSGTRLTVV.

The chain combines TRBV7-9 with TRBJ1-5; D gene ambiguous. The CDR3 has 13 residues. V was pared by 2 bases and J by 2 bases, with 4 bases between. The germline V gene encodes CDR1 SEHNR and CDR2 FQNEAQ (reference sequence). CDR3 region: CASSLSGNQPQHF. The DNA for the CDR3 is TGTGCCAGCAGCTTATCGGGCAATCAGCCCCAGCATTTT.

V and J are TRBV4-1 and TRBJ2-1; D remains ambiguous. Trimming stripped 0 bases from V and 5 bases from J, with 8 bases between. The CDR3 is 14 amino acids. The germline V gene has CDR1 MGHRA and CDR2 YSYEKL. The CDR3 sequence: CASSQDVTHNEQFF. Written as DNA, the CDR3 is TGCGCCAGCAGCCAAGATGTCACTCACAATGAGCAGTTCTTC.

Only one count was recorded for this clone. The chain joins TRBV11-2 to TRBJ2-3, with a weak D call TRBD1 (6 bases). CDR1 is SGHAT, CDR2 FQNNGV, per germline. The CDR3 length is 13 residues. V was pared by 6 bases and J by 7 bases, with 14 bases between. The CDR3 spells CASSKQGYHTQYF. In nucleotides, the CDR3 is TGTGCCAGCAGTAAACAGGGCTATCATACGCAGTATTTT.

The rearrangement links TRBV19 to TRBJ1-1; 8 bases map to TRBD1. This CDR3 spans 15 amino acids. V was pared by 7 bases and J by 1 base, with 8 bases of the junction left unmatched. In germline, CDR1 is LNHDA, CDR2 SQIVND (reference sequence). The CDR3 loop is CASTLRTGPNTEAFF. CDR3 in DNA: TGTGCCAGTACCCTCAGGACAGGGCCGAACACTGAAGCTTTCTTT. Supplemented by reference TRBV19 and TRBJ1-1, the full variable domain reads DGGITQSPKYLFRKEGQNVTLSCEQNLNHDAMYWYRQDPGQGLRLIYYSQIVNDFQKGDIAEGYSVSREKKESFPLTVTSAQKNPTAFYLCASTLRTGPNTEAFFGQGTRLTVV.

Only a few counts were recorded for this clone. This chain joins TRBV19 and TRBJ1-3; D possibly corresponds to TRBD1 (6 bases). CDR3 size: 16 residues. With 4 bases removed from V and 4 bases from J, the gap between germline ends came to 17 bases. Germline values: CDR1 LNHDA, CDR2 SQIVND (reference sequence). The CDR3 DNA follows: TGTGCCAGTAGTAGGGGGCCGGCAGGACCGGGAAACACCATATATTTT. Translation gives CASSRGPAGPGNTIYF.

The chain employs TRBV19 and TRBJ2-7; no reliable D call. CDR1 and CDR2 (germline): LNHDA, SQIVND (reference sequence). Between the trimmed V and J ends, which lost 3 bases and 0 bases, there was a span of 6 bases. The CDR3 runs to 13 residues. The CDR3 reads CASSIPNSYEQYF. In DNA form, the CDR3 reads TGTGCCAGTAGTATTCCCAACTCCTACGAGCAGTACTTC.